A single sample is the source of the 5 T cell receptor beta chains below, sequenced in a study of identical twins. One entry per CDR3 protein, called by TCRdb with MiXCR from the 5' RACE reads. The sample carries roughly 770,000 distinct CDR3 sequences, about 18% recorded once. These same data were also listed under a study on T cells expressing NK-cell markers.

What was sequenced was PBMCs. The receptors shown here come from a woman younger than 35 in good health.

V gene TRBV5-1 combines with J gene TRBJ2-5, with a tentative D call TRBD1 (7 bases). Trimming left V 0 bases short and J 5 bases short, with 20 bases between. Germline loops: CDR1 SGHRS, CDR2 YFSETQ. The CDR3 runs to 17 residues. CDR3 DNA sequence: TGCGCCAGCAGCTTGGGCGGAGGGGGCCGGGCGTCGGAGACCCAGTACTTC. This sequence encodes CASSLGGGGRASETQYF.

This clonotype was seen a few times. The chain links TRBV12-3 or TRBV12-4 to TRBJ2-3; no clear D. The V end lost 2 bases, the J end lost 2 bases, and 8 bases lay between the germline ends. This CDR3 has 14 amino acids. CDR3 residues: CASSLLRYTDTQYF. The CDR3 DNA sequence: TGTGCCAGCAGTTTATTAAGATACACAGATACGCAGTATTTT.

The chain links TRBV20-1 to TRBJ2-5, with TRBD2 identical over 11 bases. This CDR3 spans 15 amino acids. Germline loops: CDR1 DFQATT, CDR2 SNEGSKA (reference sequence). V trimming: 6 bases; J trimming: 0 bases; junction bases outside the gene matches: 6. In DNA form, the CDR3 reads TGCAGTGCCCCACTAGCGGGGGATTACCAAGAGACCCAGTACTTC. This codes for CSAPLAGDYQETQYF.

The table lists this clonotype with a few counts. The chain combines TRBV29-1 with TRBJ1-1; the D gene is possibly TRBD1 (5 bases). V lost 2 bases to trimming and J lost 0 bases, with 10 bases between them. CDR3 length equals 14 residues. Looked up from germline, CDR1 is SQVTM and CDR2 is ANQGSEA. CDR3 sequence: CSVERGGMNTEAFF. The CDR3 DNA reads TGCAGCGTTGAAAGGGGAGGAATGAACACTGAAGCTTTCTTT.

This clonotype was observed a few times. This rearrangement joins TRBV4-3 to TRBJ2-3; TRBD1 or TRBD2 may be the D gene (5 bases each). The CDR3 runs 13 residues. Trimming took off 3 bases at V and 6 bases at J, with 10 bases between the two ends. The germline V gene encodes CDR1 LGHNA and CDR2 YSLEER. The CDR3 DNA is TGCGCCAGCAGCCACGGGACCTCGGATACGCAGTATTTT. Its translation is CASSHGTSDTQYF.